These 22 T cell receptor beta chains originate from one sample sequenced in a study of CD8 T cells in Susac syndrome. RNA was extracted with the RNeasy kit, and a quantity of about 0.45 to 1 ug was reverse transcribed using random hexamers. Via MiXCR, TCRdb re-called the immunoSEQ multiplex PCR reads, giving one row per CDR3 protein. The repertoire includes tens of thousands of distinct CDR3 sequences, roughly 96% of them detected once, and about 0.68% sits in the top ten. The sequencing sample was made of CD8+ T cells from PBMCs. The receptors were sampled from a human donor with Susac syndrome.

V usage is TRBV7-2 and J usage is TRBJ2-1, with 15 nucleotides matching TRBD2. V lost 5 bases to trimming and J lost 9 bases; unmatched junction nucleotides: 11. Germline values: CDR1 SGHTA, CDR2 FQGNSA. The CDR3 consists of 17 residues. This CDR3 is CASSPRPGTSGGSEQFF. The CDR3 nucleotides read TGTGCCAGCAGCCCTCGCCCCGGGACTAGCGGGGGGAGTGAGCAGTTCTTC.

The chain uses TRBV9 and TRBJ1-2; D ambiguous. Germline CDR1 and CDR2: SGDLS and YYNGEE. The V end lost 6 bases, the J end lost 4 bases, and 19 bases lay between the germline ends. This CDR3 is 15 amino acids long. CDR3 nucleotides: TGTGCCAGCACCAAAGGGCCTCTTGAGGCCTATGGCTACACCTTC. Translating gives CASTKGPLEAYGYTF.

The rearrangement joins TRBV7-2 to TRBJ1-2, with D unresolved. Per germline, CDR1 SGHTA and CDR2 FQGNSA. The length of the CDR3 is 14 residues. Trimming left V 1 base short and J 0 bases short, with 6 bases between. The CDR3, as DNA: TGTGCCAGCAGCTTAGACCCTTCTAACTATGGCTACACCTTC. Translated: CASSLDPSNYGYTF.

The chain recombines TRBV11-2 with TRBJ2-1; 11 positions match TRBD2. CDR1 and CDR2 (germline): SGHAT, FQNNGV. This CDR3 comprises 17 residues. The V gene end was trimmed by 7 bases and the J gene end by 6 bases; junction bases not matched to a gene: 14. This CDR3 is CASTLSPTSGVGNEQFF. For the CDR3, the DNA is TGTGCCAGCACGTTAAGCCCGACTAGCGGGGTGGGCAATGAGCAGTTCTTC.

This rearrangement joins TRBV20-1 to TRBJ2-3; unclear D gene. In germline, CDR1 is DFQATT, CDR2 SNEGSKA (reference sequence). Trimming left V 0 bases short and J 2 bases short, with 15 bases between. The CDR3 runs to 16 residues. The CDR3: CSARDLGIGSTDTQYF. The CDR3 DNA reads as TGCAGTGCTAGAGATCTCGGTATTGGGTCCACAGATACGCAGTATTTT.

This chain's CDR3 is CASLEGGRETQYF. Written as DNA, the CDR3 is TGTGCCAGCCTTGAAGGGGGAAGGGAGACCCAGTACTTC. This chain uses TRBV12-3 or TRBV12-4 with TRBJ2-5, with D possibly being TRBD1 (6 bases). V lost 8 bases and J 5 bases, leaving 15 bases between the germline ends. The CDR3 has 13 amino acids.

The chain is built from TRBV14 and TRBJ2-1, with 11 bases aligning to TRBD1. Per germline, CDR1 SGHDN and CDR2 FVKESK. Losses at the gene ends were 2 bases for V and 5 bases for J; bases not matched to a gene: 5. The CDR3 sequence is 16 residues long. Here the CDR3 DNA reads TGTGCCAGCAGCCAAATAGGACAGGGGGCGGACAATGAGCAGTTCTTC. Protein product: CASSQIGQGADNEQFF.

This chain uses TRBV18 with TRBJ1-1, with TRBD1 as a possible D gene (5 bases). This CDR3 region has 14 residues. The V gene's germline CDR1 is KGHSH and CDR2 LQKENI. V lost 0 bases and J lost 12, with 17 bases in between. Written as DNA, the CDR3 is TGTGCCAGCTCACCACCGTACCAGGGATCAATGTCTTTCTTT. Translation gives CASSPPYQGSMSFF.

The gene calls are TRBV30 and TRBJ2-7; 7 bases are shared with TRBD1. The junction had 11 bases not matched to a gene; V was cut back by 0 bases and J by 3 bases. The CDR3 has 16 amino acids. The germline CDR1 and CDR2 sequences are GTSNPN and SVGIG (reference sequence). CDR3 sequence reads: CAWSVQHRGMRYEQYF. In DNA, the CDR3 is TGTGCCTGGAGTGTACAGCACAGGGGCATGCGCTACGAGCAGTACTTC.

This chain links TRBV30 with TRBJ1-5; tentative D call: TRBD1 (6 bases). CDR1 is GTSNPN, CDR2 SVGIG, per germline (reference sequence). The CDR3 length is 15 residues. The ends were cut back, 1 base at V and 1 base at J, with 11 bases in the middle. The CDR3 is CAWSEGTGSNQPQHF. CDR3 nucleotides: TGTGCCTGGAGTGAAGGAACAGGGAGCAATCAGCCCCAGCATTTT.

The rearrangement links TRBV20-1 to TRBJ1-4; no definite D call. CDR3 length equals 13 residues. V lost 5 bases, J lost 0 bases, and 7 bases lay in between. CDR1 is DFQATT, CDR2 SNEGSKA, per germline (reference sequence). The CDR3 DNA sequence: TGCAGTGCTGGATCTGCAACTAATGAAAAACTGTTTTTT. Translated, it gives CSAGSATNEKLFF.

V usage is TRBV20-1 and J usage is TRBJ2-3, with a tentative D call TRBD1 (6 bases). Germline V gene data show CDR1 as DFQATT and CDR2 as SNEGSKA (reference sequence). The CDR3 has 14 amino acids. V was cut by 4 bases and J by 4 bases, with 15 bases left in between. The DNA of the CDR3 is TGCAGTGCTATCACTCTCAAGGGGGCAGATACGCAGTATTTT. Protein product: CSAITLKGADTQYF.

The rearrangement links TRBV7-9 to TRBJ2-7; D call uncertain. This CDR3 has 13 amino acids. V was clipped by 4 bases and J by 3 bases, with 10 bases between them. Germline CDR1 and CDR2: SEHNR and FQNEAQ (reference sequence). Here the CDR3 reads CASSSVPDYEQYF. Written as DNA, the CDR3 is TGTGCCAGCAGCTCGGTTCCGGACTACGAGCAGTACTTC.

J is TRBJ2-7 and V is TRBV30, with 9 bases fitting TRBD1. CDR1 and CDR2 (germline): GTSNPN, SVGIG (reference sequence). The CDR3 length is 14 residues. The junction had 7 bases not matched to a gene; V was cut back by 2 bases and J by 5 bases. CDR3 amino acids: CAWSTGQGIHEQYF. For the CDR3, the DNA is TGTGCCTGGAGTACTGGACAGGGGATTCACGAGCAGTACTTC.

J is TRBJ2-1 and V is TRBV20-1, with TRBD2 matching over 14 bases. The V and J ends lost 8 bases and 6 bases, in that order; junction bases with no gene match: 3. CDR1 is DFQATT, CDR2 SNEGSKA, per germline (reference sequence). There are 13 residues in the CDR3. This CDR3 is CSTGTSGGNEQFF. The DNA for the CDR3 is TGCAGTACCGGGACTAGCGGGGGCAATGAGCAGTTCTTC.

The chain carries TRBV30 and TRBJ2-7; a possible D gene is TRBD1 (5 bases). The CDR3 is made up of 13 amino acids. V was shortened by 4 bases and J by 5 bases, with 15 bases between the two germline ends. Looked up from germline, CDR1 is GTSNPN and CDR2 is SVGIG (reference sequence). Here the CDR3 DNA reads TGTGCCTGGACAGTTGGGTCAGGGAACGAGCAGTACTTC. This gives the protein CAWTVGSGNEQYF.

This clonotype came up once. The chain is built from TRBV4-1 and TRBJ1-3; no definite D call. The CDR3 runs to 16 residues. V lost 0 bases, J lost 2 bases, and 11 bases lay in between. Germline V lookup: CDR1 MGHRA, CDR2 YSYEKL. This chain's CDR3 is CASSQESGLTGNTIYF. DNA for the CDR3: TGCGCCAGCAGCCAAGAATCGGGTCTAACTGGAAACACCATATATTTT.

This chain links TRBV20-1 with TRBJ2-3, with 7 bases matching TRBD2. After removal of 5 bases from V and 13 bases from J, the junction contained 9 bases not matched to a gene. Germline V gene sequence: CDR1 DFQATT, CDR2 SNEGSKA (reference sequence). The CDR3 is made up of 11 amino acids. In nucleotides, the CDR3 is TGCAGTGCTGACTTCCGGGGGAGGGAGTATTTT. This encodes CSADFRGREYF.

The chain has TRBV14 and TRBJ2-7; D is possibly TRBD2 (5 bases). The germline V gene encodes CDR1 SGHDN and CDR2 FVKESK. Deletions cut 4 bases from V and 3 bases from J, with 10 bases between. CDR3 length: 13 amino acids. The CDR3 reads CASSPSGFYEQYF. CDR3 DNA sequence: TGTGCCAGCAGCCCCTCGGGATTCTACGAGCAGTACTTC. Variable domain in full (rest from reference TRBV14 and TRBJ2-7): EAGVTQFPSHSVIEKGQTVTLRCDPISGHDNLYWYRRVMGKEIKFLLHFVKESKQDESGMPNNRFLAERTGGTYSTLKVQPAELEDSGVYFCASSPSGFYEQYFGPGTRLTVT.

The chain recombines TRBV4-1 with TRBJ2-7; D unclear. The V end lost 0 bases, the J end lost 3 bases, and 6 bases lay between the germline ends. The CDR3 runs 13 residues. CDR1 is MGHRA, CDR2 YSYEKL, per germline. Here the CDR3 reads CASSQEQGYEQYF. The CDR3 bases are TGCGCCAGCAGCCAAGAACAAGGCTACGAGCAGTACTTC.

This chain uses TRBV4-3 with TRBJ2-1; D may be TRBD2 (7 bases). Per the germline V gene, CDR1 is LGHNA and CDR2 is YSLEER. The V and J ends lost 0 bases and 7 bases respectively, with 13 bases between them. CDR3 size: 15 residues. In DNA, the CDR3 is TGCGCCAGCAGCCAAGACAACAGGGAGGGGAATGAGCAGTTCTTC. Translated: CASSQDNREGNEQFF.

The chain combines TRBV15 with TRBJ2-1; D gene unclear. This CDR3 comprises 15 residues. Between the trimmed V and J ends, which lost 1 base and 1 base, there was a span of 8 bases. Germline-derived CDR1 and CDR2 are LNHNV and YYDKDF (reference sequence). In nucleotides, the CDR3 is TGTGCCACCAGCAGAGGGCCTGATTCCTACAATGAGCAGTTCTTC. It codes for CATSRGPDSYNEQFF.